Given below is one T cell receptor beta chain in context. Antigen: not known. This sample stems from a study of graft-versus-host responses after intestinal transplantation. TCRdb's table, derived via immunoSEQ multiplex PCR, lists solely in-frame clones and lacks some. This sample has about 110,000 clones, with more than 90% found just once. This CDR3 comprises 14 residues. Trimming removed 3 bases from V and 8 bases from J, with 19 bases in between. Germline CDR1 and CDR2: SQVTM and ANQGSEA. J is TRBJ1-2 and V is TRBV29-1; TRBD1 might be the D (6 bases). Sequenced material: unstimulated CD4+ T cells sorted from spleen or lymph node cells, taken before transplant. The sequence was collected from a human donor who was the organ donor for an intestinal transplant. In DNA form, the CDR3 reads TGCAGCGTTGACTCAGGGGCAGGACCCTCCGGCTACACCTTC. It yields the protein CSVDSGAGPSGYTF.